One T cell receptor beta chain is described in this entry. Other DNA sequences in this specimen translate into the identical CDR3. From germline, CDR1 is MNHEY and CDR2 SMNVEV (reference sequence). The CDR3 consists of 15 residues. Trimming pared 2 bases from V and 5 bases from J, leaving 12 bases between. This sample was taken from a study of blood T cell repertoires in COVID-19. Looking at the study overall: Sites across the United States, Italy and Spain contributed samples from acute and convalescent COVID-19. In each case, the material was cDNA or gDNA derived from T cells, B-cell-depleted T cells, or PBMCs.

As handled by the study authors: Amplifying reference gene primers gave estimates of nucleated cell counts. The data were produced by immunoSEQ multiplex PCR, yet TCRdb's version contains in-frame clones alone and is incomplete. From that table come the V and J calls and clone size; the DNA was used to work out D and trimming. In the table there are tens of thousands of clones, over 70% of which are singletons. V gene TRBV27 combines with J gene TRBJ2-2, with D perhaps matching TRBD1 (6 bases). This clonotype was sampled from a man at least 80 years old with active or convalescent COVID-19. The sample consisted of peripheral blood. The CDR3 bases are TGTGCCAGCAGTTTAGGCAGGGGTTTTACCGGGGAGCTGTTTTTT. Its protein is CASSLGRGFTGELFF.